This T cell receptor beta chain was sequenced for a study of cytomegalovirus exposure and HLA in healthy donors. Broader study findings: Common viral pathogens seemed, in a later analysis, to connect with several of the most significant clusters.

A remark on this clone: The antigen is not known.

CDR1 is ENHRY, CDR2 SYGVKD, per germline. The V end was cut by 6 bases, the J end by 8 bases, with 16 bases between. This CDR3 has 13 amino acids. Primers: 60 Vbeta forward and 13 Jbeta reverse. Sequencing used immunoSEQ multiplex PCR; TCRdb keeps in-frame clones, though not all of them. The sample yields about 160,000 clones, around 85% seen once. The chain joins TRBV10-3 to TRBJ1-1, with D perhaps matching TRBD1 (5 bases). Source material: PBMCs. This receptor was taken from a boy between 2 and 10 years old in good health and CMV-seronegative. CDR3 sequence: CAIRGLPQMEAFF. The CDR3 region has the DNA TGTGCCATCAGGGGGCTCCCCCAGATGGAAGCTTTCTTT.